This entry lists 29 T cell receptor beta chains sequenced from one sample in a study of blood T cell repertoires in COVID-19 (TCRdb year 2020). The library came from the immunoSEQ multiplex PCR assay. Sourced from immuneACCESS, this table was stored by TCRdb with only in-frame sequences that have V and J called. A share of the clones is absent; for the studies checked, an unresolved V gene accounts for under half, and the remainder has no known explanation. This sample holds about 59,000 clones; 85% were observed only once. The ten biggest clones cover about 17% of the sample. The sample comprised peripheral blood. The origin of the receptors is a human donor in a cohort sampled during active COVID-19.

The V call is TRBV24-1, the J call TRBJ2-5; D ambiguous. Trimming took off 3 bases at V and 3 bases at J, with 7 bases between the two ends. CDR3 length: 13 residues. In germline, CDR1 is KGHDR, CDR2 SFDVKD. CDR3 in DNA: TGTGCCACCAGTGATGGCAACGAAGAGACCCAGTACTTC. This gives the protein CATSDGNEETQYF.

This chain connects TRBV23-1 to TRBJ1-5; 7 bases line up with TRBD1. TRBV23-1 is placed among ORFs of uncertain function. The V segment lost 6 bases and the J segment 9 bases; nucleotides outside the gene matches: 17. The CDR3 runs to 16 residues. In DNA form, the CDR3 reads TGCGCCAGCAGCCCAGGGGGGTTGGCAGGGCGGTCGCCCCAGCATTTT. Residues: CASSPGGLAGRSPQHF.

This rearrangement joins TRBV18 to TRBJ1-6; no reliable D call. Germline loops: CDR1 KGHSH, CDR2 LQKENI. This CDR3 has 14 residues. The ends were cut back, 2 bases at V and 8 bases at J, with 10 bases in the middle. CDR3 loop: CASSPEKLDSPLHF. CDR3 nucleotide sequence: TGTGCCAGCTCACCAGAAAAGCTCGATTCACCCCTCCACTTT.

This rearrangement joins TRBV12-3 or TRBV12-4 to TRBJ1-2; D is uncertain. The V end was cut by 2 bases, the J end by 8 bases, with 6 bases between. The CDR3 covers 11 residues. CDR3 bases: TGTGCCAGCAGTTTACTTGAGGGCTACACCTTC. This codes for CASSLLEGYTF.

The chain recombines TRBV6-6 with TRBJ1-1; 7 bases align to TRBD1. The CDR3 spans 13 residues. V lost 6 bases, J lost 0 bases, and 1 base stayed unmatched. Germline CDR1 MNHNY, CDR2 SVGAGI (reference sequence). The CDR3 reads CASRGQMNTEAFF. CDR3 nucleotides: TGTGCCAGCAGGGGACAGATGAACACTGAAGCTTTCTTT.

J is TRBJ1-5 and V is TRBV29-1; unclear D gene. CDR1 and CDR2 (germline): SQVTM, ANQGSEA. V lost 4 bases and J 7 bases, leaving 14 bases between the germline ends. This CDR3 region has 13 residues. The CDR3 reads CSVADGVRQPQHF. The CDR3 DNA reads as TGCAGCGTTGCCGACGGGGTCAGGCAGCCCCAGCATTTT.

The CDR3 DNA sequence: TGTGCCAGCAGTTTAATCTACACCGGGACTATATATGGCTACACCTTC. This translates into CASSLIYTGTIYGYTF. J is TRBJ1-2 and V is TRBV27; tentatively, D is TRBD1 (5 bases). The CDR3 contains 16 residues. Trimming removed 2 bases from V and 5 bases from J, with 18 bases in between. Per germline, CDR1 MNHEY and CDR2 SMNVEV (reference sequence).

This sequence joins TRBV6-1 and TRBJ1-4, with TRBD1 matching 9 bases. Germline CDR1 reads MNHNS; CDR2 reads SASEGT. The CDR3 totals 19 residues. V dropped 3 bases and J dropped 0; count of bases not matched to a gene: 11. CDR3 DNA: TGTGCCAGCAGTGAGCTACAGGGGGCAGGAGTTGCAACTAATGAAAAACTGTTTTTT. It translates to CASSELQGAGVATNEKLFF.

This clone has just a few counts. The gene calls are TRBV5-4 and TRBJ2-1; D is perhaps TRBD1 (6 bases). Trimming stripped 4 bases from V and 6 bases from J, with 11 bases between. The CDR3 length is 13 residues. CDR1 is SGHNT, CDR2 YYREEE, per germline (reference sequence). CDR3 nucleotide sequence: TGTGCCAGCAGCCTGGTACAGGGCAATGAGCAGTTCTTC. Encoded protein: CASSLVQGNEQFF.

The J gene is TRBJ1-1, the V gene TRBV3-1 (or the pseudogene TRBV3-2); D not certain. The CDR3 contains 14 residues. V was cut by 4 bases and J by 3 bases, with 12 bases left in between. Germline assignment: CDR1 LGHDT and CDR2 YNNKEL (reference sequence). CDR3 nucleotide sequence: TGTGCCAGCAGCCGCGTTGCGCGGGACACTGAAGCTTTCTTT. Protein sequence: CASSRVARDTEAFF.

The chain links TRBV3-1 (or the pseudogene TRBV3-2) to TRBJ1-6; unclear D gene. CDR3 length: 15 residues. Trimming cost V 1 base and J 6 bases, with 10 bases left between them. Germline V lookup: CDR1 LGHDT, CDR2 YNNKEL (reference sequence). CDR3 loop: CASSQVLRLNSPLHF. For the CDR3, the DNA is TGTGCCAGCAGCCAAGTGCTCAGGCTTAATTCACCCCTCCACTTT.

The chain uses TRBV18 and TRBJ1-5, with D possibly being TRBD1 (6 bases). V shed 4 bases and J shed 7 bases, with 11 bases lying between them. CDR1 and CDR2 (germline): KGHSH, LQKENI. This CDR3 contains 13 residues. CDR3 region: CASSLDQGQPQHF. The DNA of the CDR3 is TGTGCCAGCTCACTAGACCAGGGGCAGCCCCAGCATTTT.

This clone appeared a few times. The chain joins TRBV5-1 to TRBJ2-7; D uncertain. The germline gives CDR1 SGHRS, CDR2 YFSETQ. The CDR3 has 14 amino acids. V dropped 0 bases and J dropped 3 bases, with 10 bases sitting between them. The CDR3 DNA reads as TGCGCCAGCAGCTTGGCTGGCAGTGGCTACGAGCAGTACTTC. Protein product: CASSLAGSGYEQYF.

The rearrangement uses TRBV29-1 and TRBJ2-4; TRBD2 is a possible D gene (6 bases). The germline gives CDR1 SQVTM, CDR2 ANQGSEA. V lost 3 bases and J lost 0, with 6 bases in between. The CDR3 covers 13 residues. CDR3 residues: CSVEGLAKNIQYF. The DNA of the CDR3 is TGCAGCGTTGAGGGACTAGCCAAAAACATTCAGTACTTC. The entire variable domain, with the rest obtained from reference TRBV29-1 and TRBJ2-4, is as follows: SAVISQKPSRDICQRGTSLTIQCQVDSQVTMMFWYRQQPGQSLTLIATANQGSEATYESGFVIDKFPISRPNLTFSTLTVSNMSPEDSSIYLCSVEGLAKNIQYFGAGTRLSVL.

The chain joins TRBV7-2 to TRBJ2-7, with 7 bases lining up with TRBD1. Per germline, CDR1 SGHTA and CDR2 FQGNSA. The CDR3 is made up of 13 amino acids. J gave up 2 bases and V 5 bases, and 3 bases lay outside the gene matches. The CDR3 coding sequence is TGTGCCAGCAGCAGGGGGCAGACCTACGAGCAGTACTTC. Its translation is CASSRGQTYEQYF.

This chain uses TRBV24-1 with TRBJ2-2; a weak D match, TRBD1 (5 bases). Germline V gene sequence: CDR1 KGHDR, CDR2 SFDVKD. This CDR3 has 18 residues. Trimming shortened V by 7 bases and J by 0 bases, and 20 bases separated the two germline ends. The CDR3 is CATRITGVAPTNTGELFF. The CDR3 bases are TGTGCCACCAGAATCACAGGCGTAGCCCCCACGAACACCGGGGAGCTGTTTTTT.

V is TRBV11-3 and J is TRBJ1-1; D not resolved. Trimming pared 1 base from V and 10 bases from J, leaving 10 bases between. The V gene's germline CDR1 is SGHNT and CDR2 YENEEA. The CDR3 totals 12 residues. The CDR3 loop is CASSLAGGGAFF. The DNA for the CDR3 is TGTGCCAGCAGCTTAGCGGGTGGAGGAGCTTTCTTT.

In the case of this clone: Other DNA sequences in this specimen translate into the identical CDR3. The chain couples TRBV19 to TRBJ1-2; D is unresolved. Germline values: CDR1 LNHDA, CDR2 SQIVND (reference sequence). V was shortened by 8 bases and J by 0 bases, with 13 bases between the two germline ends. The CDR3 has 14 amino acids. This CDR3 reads CASYRPDTNYGYTF. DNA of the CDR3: TGTGCCAGTTATAGACCAGACACTAACTATGGCTACACCTTC.

The CDR3 reads CASSQVSETQYF. DNA of the CDR3: TGTGCCAGCAGCCAAGTATCTGAGACCCAGTACTTC. The chain is built from TRBV3-1 (or the pseudogene TRBV3-2) and TRBJ2-5; D is unclear. Germline V gives CDR1 LGHDT, CDR2 YNNKEL (reference sequence). Trimming stripped 1 base from V and 5 bases from J, with 5 bases between. The length of the CDR3 is 12 residues.

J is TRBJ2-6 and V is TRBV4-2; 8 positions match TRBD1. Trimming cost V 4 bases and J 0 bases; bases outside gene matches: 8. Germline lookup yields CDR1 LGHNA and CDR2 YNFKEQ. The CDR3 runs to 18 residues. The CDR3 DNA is TGTGCCAGCAGCCCGGGCGGGACAGGTAGCTCTGGGGCCAACGTCCTGACTTTC. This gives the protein CASSPGGTGSSGANVLTF.

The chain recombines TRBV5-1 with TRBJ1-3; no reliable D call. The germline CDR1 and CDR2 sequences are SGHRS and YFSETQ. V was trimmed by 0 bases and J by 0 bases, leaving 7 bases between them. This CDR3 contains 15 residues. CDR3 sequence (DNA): TGCGCCAGCAGCTTGGGTTCCCGCTCTGGAAACACCATATATTTT. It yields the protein CASSLGSRSGNTIYF.

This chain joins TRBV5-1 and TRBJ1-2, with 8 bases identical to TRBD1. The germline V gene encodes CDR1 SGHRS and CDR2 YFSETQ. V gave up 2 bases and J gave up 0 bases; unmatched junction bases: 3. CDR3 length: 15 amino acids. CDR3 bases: TGCGCCAGCAGCTTAGGACAGGGAACTAACTATGGCTACACCTTC. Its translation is CASSLGQGTNYGYTF.

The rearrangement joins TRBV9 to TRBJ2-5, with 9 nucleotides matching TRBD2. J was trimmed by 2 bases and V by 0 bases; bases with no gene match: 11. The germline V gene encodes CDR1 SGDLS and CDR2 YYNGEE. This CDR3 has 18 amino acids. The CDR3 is CASSVAPFSGGTQETQYF. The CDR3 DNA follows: TGTGCCAGCAGCGTAGCCCCCTTTAGCGGGGGCACACAAGAGACCCAGTACTTC.

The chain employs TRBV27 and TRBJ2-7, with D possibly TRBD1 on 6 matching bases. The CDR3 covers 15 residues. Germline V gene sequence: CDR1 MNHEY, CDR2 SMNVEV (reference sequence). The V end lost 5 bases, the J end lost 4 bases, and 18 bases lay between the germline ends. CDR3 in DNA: TGTGCCAGCAGTCCCCGGACAGTTTTTGGATACGAGCAGTACTTC. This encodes CASSPRTVFGYEQYF.

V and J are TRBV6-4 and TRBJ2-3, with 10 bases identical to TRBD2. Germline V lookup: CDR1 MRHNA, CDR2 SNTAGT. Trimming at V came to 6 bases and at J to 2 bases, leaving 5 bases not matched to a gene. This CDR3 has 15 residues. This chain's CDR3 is CASRRTSGNTDTQYF. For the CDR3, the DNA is TGTGCCAGCAGAAGGACTAGCGGCAACACAGATACGCAGTATTTT.

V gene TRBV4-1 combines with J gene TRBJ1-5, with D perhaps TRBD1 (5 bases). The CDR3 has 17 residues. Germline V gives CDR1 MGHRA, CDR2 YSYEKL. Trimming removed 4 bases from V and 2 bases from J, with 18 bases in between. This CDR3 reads CASSPLPYRSRNQPQHF. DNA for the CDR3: TGCGCCAGCAGCCCCCTGCCTTACAGGTCACGCAATCAGCCCCAGCATTTT.

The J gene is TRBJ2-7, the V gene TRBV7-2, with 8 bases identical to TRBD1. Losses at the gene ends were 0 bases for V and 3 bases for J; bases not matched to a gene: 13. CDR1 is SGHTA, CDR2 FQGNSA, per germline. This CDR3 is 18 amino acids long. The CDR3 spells CASSLALGPGTGLYEQYF. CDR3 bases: TGTGCCAGCAGCTTAGCGTTAGGGCCCGGGACAGGCCTCTACGAGCAGTACTTC.

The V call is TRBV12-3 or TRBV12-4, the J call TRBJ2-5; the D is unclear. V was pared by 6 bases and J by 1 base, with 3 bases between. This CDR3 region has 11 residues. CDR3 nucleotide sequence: TGTGCCAGCAGCGGCCAAGAGACCCAGTACTTC. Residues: CASSGQETQYF.

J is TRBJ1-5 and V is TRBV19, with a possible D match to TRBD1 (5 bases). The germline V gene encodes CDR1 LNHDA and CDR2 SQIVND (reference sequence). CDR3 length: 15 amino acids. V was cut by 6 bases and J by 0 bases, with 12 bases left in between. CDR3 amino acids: CASRRQTNSNQPQHF. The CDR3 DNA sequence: TGTGCCAGTAGACGACAGACCAATAGCAATCAGCCCCAGCATTTT.